Sequencing of this T cell receptor (beta chain) was carried out in a study of human T cells and chemical hapten exposure. Trimming removed 3 bases from V and 5 bases from J; junction bases left unmatched: 6. This CDR3 contains 15 residues. Germline V CDR1 and CDR2: MGHRA, YSYEKL. This clonotype appeared a few times. Using its own MiXCR run on the RACE reads, TCRdb lists one record per CDR3 protein. The table has approximately 180,000 distinct CDR3 sequences, approximately 31% seen once; the top ten hold about 2.8%. Described time point: pre-sensitization, week 0. Regarding treatment: therapeutic diphenylcyclopropenone sensitization with weekly scalp DPC.

The TCR was taken from a woman aged 25-40 years with alopecia areata. Some clones in this sample may be carry-over from other donors' samples. V gene TRBV4-1 combines with J gene TRBJ1-2; 10 bases align to TRBD1. The starting material was whole blood, obtained in connection with sensitization to the hapten diphenylcyclopropenone (DPC). DNA for the CDR3: TGCGCCAGCAGCCAGCCGACAGGGGGCAGGTATGGCTACACCTTC. Translating gives CASSQPTGGRYGYTF.